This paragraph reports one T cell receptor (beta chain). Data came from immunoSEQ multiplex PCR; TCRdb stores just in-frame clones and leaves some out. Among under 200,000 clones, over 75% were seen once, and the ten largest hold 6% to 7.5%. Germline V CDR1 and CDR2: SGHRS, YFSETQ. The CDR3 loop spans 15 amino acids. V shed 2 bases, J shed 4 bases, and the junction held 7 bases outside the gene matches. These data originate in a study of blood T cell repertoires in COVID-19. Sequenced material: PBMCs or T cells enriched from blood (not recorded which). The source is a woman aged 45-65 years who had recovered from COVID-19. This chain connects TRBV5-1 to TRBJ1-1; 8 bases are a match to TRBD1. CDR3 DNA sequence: TGCGCCAGCAGCTTAATTCAGGGGGCGGCCACTGAAGCTTTCTTT. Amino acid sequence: CASSLIQGAATEAFF.